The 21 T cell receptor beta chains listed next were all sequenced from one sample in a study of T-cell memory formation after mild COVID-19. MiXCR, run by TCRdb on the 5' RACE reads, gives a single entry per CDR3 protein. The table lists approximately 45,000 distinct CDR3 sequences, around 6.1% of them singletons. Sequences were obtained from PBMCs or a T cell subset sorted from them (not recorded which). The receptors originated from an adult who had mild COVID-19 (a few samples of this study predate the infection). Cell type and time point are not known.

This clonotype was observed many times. Here the CDR3 DNA reads TGTGCCACCAGTGACCCCGGGTCTGTCTACGAGCAGTACTTC. This codes for CATSDPGSVYEQYF. This rearrangement joins TRBV24-1 to TRBJ2-7, with no clear D. V was clipped by 4 bases and J by 3 bases, with 12 bases between them. In germline, CDR1 is KGHDR, CDR2 SFDVKD. The CDR3 length is 14 residues.

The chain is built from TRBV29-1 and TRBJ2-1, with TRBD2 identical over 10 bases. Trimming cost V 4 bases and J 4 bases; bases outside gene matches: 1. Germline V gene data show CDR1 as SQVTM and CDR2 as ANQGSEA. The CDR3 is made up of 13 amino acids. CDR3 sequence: CSVGSGGYNEQFF. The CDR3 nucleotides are TGCAGCGTTGGTAGCGGGGGGTACAATGAGCAGTTCTTC.

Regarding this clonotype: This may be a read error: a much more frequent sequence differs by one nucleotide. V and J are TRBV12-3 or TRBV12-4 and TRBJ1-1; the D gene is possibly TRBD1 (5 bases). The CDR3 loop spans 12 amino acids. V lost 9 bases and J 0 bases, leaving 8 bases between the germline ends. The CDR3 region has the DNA TGTGCCAGAAAGGACATGAACACTGAAGCTTTCTTT. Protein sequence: CARKDMNTEAFF.

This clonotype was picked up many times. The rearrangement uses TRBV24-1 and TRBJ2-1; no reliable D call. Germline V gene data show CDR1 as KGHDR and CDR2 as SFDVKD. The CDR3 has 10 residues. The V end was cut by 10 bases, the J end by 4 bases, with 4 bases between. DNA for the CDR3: TGTGCCACGGGGTACAATGAGCAGTTCTTC. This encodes CATGYNEQFF.

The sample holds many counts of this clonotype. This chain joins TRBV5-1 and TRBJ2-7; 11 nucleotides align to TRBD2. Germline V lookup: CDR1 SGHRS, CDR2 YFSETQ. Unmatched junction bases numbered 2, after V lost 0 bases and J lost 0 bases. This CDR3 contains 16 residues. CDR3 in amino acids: CASSLGGLAASYEQYF. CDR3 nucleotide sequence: TGCGCCAGCAGCTTGGGGGGACTAGCGGCCTCCTACGAGCAGTACTTC.

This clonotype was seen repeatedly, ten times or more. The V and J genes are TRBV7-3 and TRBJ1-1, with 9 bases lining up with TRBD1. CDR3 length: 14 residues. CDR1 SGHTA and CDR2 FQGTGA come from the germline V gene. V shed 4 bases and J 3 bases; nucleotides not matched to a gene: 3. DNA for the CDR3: TGTGCCAGCAGCTCGACAGGGGGTCACACTGAAGCTTTCTTT. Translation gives CASSSTGGHTEAFF.

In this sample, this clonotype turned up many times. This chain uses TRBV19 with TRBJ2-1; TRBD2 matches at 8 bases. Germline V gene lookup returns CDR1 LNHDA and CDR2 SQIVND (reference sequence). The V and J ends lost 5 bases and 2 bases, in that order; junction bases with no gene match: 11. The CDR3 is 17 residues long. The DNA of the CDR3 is TGTGCCAGTAGTCCCCGGGGGAGCGGGAGACCCTACAATGAGCAGTTCTTC. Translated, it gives CASSPRGSGRPYNEQFF.

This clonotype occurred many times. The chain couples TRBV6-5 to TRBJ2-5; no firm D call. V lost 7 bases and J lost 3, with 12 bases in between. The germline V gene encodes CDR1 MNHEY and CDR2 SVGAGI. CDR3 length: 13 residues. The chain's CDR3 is CASNRPGEETQYF. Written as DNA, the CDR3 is TGTGCCAGCAATCGACCTGGAGAAGAGACCCAGTACTTC.

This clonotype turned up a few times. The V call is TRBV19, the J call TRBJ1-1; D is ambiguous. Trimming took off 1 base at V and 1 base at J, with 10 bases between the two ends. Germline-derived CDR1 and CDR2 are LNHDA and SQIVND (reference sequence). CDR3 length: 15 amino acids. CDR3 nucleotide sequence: TGTGCCAGTAGTATAGCATACCACGAGAACACTGAAGCTTTCTTT. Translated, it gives CASSIAYHENTEAFF.

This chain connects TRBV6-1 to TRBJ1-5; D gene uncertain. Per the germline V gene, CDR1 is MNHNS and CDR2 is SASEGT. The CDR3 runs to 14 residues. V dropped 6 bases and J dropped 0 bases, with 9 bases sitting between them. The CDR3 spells CASSEIYSNQPQHF. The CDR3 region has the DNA TGTGCCAGCAGCGAAATTTATAGCAATCAGCCCCAGCATTTT.

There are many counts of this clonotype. CDR3 amino acids: CASSLSWGYEQYF. CDR3 bases: TGTGCCAGCAGCCTGAGTTGGGGTTACGAGCAGTACTTC. The rearrangement joins TRBV9 to TRBJ2-7; D not resolved. The germline gives CDR1 SGDLS, CDR2 YYNGEE. The ends were cut back, 4 bases at V and 4 bases at J, with 12 bases in the middle. The CDR3 spans 13 residues.

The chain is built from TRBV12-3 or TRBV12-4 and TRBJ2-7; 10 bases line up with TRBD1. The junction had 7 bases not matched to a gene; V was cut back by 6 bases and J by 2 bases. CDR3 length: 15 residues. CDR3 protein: CASRRGTGAAYEQYF. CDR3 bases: TGTGCCAGCAGGCGTGGGACAGGGGCCGCCTACGAGCAGTACTTC.

CDR3 DNA sequence: TGTGCCAGCAGTTTGAAGGGGCTTAGCAATCAGCCCCAGCATTTT. It translates to CASSLKGLSNQPQHF. This chain joins TRBV12-3 or TRBV12-4 and TRBJ1-5; D perhaps matches TRBD1 (5 bases). There are 15 residues in the CDR3. V was shortened by 3 bases and J by 0 bases, with 9 bases between the two germline ends.

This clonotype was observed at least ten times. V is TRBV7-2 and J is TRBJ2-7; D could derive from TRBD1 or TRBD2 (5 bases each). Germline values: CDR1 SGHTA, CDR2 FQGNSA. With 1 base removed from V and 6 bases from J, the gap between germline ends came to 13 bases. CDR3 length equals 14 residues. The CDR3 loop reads CASSLESGTGEQYF. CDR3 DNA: TGTGCCAGCAGCTTAGAGTCCGGGACCGGCGAGCAGTACTTC.

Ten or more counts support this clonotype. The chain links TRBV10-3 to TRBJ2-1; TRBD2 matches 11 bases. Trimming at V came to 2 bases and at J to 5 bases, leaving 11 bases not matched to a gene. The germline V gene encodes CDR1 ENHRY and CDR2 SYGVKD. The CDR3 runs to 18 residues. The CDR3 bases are TGTGCCATCAGTGAGGGGAGTAGCGGGGGGGCCATAGACAATGAGCAGTTCTTC. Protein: CAISEGSSGGAIDNEQFF.

The CDR3 DNA reads as TGTGCCAGCAGTGTGGAGAGGGGCAATCAGCCCCAGCATTTT. Translation gives CASSVERGNQPQHF. This sequence joins TRBV2 and TRBJ1-5, with unresolved D. The V gene lost 4 bases and the J gene lost 2 bases, with 9 bases spanning the gap. The CDR3 runs to 14 residues. Germline V lookup: CDR1 SNHLY, CDR2 FYNNEI.

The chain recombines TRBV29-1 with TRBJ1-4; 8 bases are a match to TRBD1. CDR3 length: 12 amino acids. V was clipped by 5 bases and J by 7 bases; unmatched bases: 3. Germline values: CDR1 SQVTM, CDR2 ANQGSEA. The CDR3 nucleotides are TGCAGCGTTAGGACAGGGCCTGAAAAACTGTTTTTT. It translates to CSVRTGPEKLFF.

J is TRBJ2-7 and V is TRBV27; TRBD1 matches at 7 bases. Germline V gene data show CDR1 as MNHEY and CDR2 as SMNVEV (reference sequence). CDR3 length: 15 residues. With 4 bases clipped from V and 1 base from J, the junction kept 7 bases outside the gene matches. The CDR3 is CASSYGQAPSYEQYF. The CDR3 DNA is TGTGCCAGCAGTTATGGACAGGCGCCTTCCTACGAGCAGTACTTC.

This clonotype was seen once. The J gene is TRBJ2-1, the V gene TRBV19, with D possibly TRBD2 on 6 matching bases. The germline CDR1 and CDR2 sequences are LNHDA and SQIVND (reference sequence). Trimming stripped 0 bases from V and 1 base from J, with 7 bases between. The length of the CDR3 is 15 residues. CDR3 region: CASSIEGRSYNEQFF. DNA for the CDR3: TGTGCCAGTAGTATAGAGGGGAGGTCCTACAATGAGCAGTTCTTC.

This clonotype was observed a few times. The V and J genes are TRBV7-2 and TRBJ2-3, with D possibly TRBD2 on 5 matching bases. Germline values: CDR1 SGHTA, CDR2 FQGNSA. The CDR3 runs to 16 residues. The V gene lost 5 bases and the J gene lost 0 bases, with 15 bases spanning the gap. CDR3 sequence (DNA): TGTGCCAGCAGCCCCCAGCGGATCGCTAGCACAGATACGCAGTATTTT. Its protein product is CASSPQRIASTDTQYF.

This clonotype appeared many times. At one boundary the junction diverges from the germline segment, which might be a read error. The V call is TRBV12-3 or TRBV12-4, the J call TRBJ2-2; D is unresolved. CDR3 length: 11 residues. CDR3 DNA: TGTGCCAGCAGTTTTCGATATTGGAAAATTTTT. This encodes CASSFRYWKIF.